This T cell receptor (beta chain) was sequenced during a study of cytomegalovirus exposure and HLA in healthy donors. General study findings and limits: Later work found that TCR association rates differed between HLA loci; DRB1 had the most and HLA-C the fewest. TCR beta sequences reportedly predicted most subjects' HLA-A and HLA-B alleles accurately.

Germline V CDR1 and CDR2: WNHNN, SYGVQD (reference sequence). V was pared by 2 bases and J by 3 bases, with 4 bases of the junction left unmatched. There are 16 residues in the CDR3. This PCR relied on a set of 60 Vbeta primers and 13 Jbeta primers. Only in-frame clones appear in the TCRdb table, and some are missing; sequencing was by immunoSEQ multiplex PCR. The sample has 150,000 to 200,000 clones; more than 65% are singletons. In the case of this clone: Its antigen remains unidentified.

The sequencing input was PBMCs. The genes are TRBV10-1 and TRBJ2-3; 11 bases fit TRBD2. This receptor was identified in a girl aged 2 to 9 in good health and CMV-seropositive. CDR3 loop: CASSELTSGRTDTQYF. The CDR3 nucleotides read TGCGCCAGCAGTGAGCTCACTAGCGGGAGAACAGATACGCAGTATTTT.